Listed below are T cell receptor beta chains from one sample, sequenced in a study of CD4 T cells in relation to SARS-CoV-2 and coronaviruses. Which antigens these TCRs recognize remains unknown. TCRdb's copy holds only in-frame clones and misses some; the assay was immunoSEQ multiplex PCR. Of some 40,000 clones listed, just under 85% are singletons. Sequencing was carried out using naive CD4+ T cells from PBMCs, cultured in vitro. The origin of the receptors is an adult with COVID-19. Each CDR3 is given with its conserved first and last residue.

v_call cdr3_aa
TRBV2 CASHRRQAQETQYF
TRBV28 CASTRGGEIGYEQYF
TRBV19 CASSSPGLAGANVLTF
TRBV7-2 CASSTQTSGRIYEQYF
TRBV3-1/TRBV3-2 CASSQDGLNYGYTF
TRBV6-1 CASSEKFGTGSDIQYF
TRBV12-2 CASRLGYRDPSTDTQYF
TRBV7-2 CASSAGGSQNIQYF
TRBV4-3 CASSQEAMGLAGTDTQYF
TRBV5-6 CASSYSGRRETQYF
TRBV7-2 CASSLQMTGALTEQYF
TRBV2 CASGETGGIYEQYF
TRBV5-4 CASSLPAGEETQYF
TRBV9 CASSVDQRATGELFF
TRBV18 CASSTSDGGGGAFF
TRBV5-6 CASSAGSYKSYEQYF
TRBV5-1 CASSLDPGNEQFF
TRBV13 CASSFRVGRHLGDRIISYEQYF
TRBV2 CASSSGTSVLYEQYF